This TCR beta chain was documented in a study of beta chain features in type 1 diabetes. On the study more broadly: Regarding age, gender and cell yields, patients proved similar to healthy donors. Study-wide results and caveats: Fewer junction insertions and more nucleotide deletions appeared in type 1 diabetes patients.

A sort by CD45RO/CCR7/CD25/CD127/CD95/CD27 yielded CD4+ naive, central memory, regulatory and stem cell-like memory cells. Trimming took 4 bases from V and 0 from J, leaving 8 bases between them. The CDR3 loop spans 15 amino acids. The V gene's germline CDR1 is SGHRS and CDR2 YFSETQ. The authors reverse transcribed all of the isolated RNA, so sequencing captured expressed TCRB transcripts. The assay was immunoSEQ multiplex PCR, and TCRdb's table has in-frame clones only and misses some. This table holds 400,000 to 600,000 clones, approximately 28% found once. This clone appeared once. The antigen remains undetermined.

The sequence derives from a man aged 18 to 29 in good health. The sequencing input was naive CD4+ T cells from blood. This sequence joins TRBV5-1 and TRBJ2-6; D is uncertain. CDR3 protein: CASSIQSSGANVLTF. The CDR3 DNA follows: TGCGCCAGCAGCATACAGAGCTCTGGGGCCAACGTCCTGACTTTC.